This TCR beta chain stems from a study of shared clonotypes between healthy human individuals. Study results and limitations: Tissue TCR repertoires likely differ from these blood-only repertoires.

Measured with immunoSEQ multiplex PCR; TCRdb has only the in-frame clones, and not every one. The sample has under 1,900,000 clones; around 98.5% are singletons. This clone was seen just once. The antigen is undetermined. The donors, all of them Caucasian adults, lived in Nashville, Tennessee. The sample taken for sequencing was naive CD4+ T cells sorted from blood. Subset reported: CD45RA+ positively selected. This receptor was obtained from a man aged 25-45 years in good health.

CDR3 sequence (DNA): TGTGCCAGCAGCTTTTGGACAGGGCACTACGAGCAGTACTTC. It translates to CASSFWTGHYEQYF. This chain connects TRBV7-9 to TRBJ2-7; 8 bases match TRBD1. Looked up from germline, CDR1 is SEHNR and CDR2 is FQNEAQ (reference sequence). J gave up 3 bases and V 3 bases, and 4 bases lay outside the gene matches. The CDR3 spans 14 residues.